This T cell receptor beta chain appears in the sequencing data of a study of blood T cell repertoires in COVID-19. Across the study: COVID-19 samples, acute and convalescent, were from the United States, Italy and Spain. PBMCs, B-cell-depleted T cells, or T cells provided the cDNA or gDNA that made up the material.

Study processing details: Counts of nucleated cells, estimated from reference gene primer amplification, were obtained. Generated by immunoSEQ multiplex PCR, the TCRdb table keeps only in-frame clones and is missing some. The DNA was the basis for D and trimming; V, J and clone size are from that table. The sample has more than 120,000 clones, 75% to 90% seen once. This clone was seen a handful of times. V lost 6 bases and J lost 5; bases outside the gene matches: 5. The length of the CDR3 is 14 residues. Germline-derived CDR1 and CDR2 are ENHRY and SYGVKD. The chain uses TRBV10-3 and TRBJ2-5; 11 bases align to TRBD2. The clonotype comes from a man aged 45-65 years who had recovered from COVID-19. Sample: peripheral blood. CDR3 sequence: CAIRTSGGSETQYF. DNA of the CDR3: TGTGCCATCAGAACTAGCGGGGGATCGGAGACCCAGTACTTC.